Listed below are T cell receptor beta chains from one sample, sequenced in a study of CD8 T cells in Susac syndrome. MiXCR was run by TCRdb on the immunoSEQ multiplex PCR reads, yielding one entry per CDR3 protein. The sample includes around 180,000 distinct CDR3 sequences, about 93% of them seen just once. The sequenced sample consisted of CD4+ T cells from PBMCs. All receptors come from a human donor with multiple sclerosis. Each CDR3 is given with its conserved first and last residue. Fields, in order: V gene, J gene, CDR3 protein.

v_call: TRBV7-2
j_call: TRBJ2-7
cdr3_aa: CASSLASGGGSYEQYF

v_call: TRBV4-1
j_call: TRBJ1-2
cdr3_aa: CASSQDWRPPGTF

v_call: TRBV29-1
j_call: TRBJ2-3
cdr3_aa: CSVETGSGNTDTQYF

v_call: TRBV28
j_call: TRBJ2-7
cdr3_aa: CASSPWRTNPRF

v_call: TRBV5-1
j_call: TRBJ2-1
cdr3_aa: CASSLVLGNEQFF

v_call: TRBV5-1
j_call: TRBJ1-1
cdr3_aa: CASRLTGTALDSYTEAFF

v_call: TRBV12-3/TRBV12-4
j_call: TRBJ2-1
cdr3_aa: CASSSGRRGLAGGPGENEQFF

v_call: TRBV19
j_call: TRBJ1-3
cdr3_aa: CASSIQSKGYRNTIYF

v_call: TRBV11-2
j_call: TRBJ1-1
cdr3_aa: CASSRWRPGQTTNTEAFF

v_call: TRBV6-2/TRBV6-3
j_call: TRBJ1-1
cdr3_aa: CASSYRNTEAFF

v_call: TRBV20-1
j_call: TRBJ1-1
cdr3_aa: CSARKGQGNMNTEAFF

v_call: TRBV9
j_call: TRBJ2-1
cdr3_aa: CASSVMGSSYNEQFF

v_call: TRBV20-1
j_call: TRBJ1-2
cdr3_aa: CSARPGQGNGYTF

v_call: TRBV9
j_call: TRBJ2-1
cdr3_aa: CASSVGTSSGNEQFF

v_call: TRBV6-2/TRBV6-3
j_call: TRBJ1-5
cdr3_aa: CASSYRGNQHF

v_call: TRBV12-3/TRBV12-4
j_call: TRBJ1-4
cdr3_aa: CASSLGTVPKLFF

v_call: TRBV3-1
j_call: TRBJ1-3
cdr3_aa: CASRQTEVSGNTIYF

v_call: TRBV3-1
j_call: TRBJ2-3
cdr3_aa: CASSQRRTSGGAVTDTQYF

v_call: TRBV11-2
j_call: TRBJ1-2
cdr3_aa: CASSSHRDNYGYTF

v_call: TRBV5-1
j_call: TRBJ2-5
cdr3_aa: CASSLAVRTETQYF

v_call: TRBV28
j_call: TRBJ1-2
cdr3_aa: CASSLVAYGYTF

v_call: TRBV7-2
j_call: TRBJ2-1
cdr3_aa: CASIKRGIFYNEQFF

v_call: TRBV16
j_call: TRBJ1-5
cdr3_aa: CATSLGNQPQHF

v_call: TRBV19
j_call: TRBJ2-7
cdr3_aa: CASSATPSYEQYF

v_call: TRBV3-1
j_call: TRBJ1-1
cdr3_aa: CASSQDATGGTTEAFF

v_call: TRBV3-1
j_call: TRBJ2-2
cdr3_aa: CASSQSSGVTGELFF

v_call: TRBV5-4
j_call: TRBJ2-1
cdr3_aa: CASSGGQANEQFF

v_call: TRBV11-2
j_call: TRBJ2-3
cdr3_aa: CASSFRGADTQYF

v_call: TRBV4-3
j_call: TRBJ2-1
cdr3_aa: CASSQDRGRGGNNEQFF

v_call: TRBV2
j_call: TRBJ2-5
cdr3_aa: CATGRGTQETQYF

v_call: TRBV12-3/TRBV12-4
j_call: TRBJ1-1
cdr3_aa: CASSMDRLGAFF

v_call: TRBV5-4
j_call: TRBJ2-6
cdr3_aa: CASSLDLSGANVLTF

v_call: TRBV5-1
j_call: TRBJ2-5
cdr3_aa: CASSLGLAGAPRETQYF

v_call: TRBV24-1
j_call: TRBJ1-2
cdr3_aa: CATSRSGDYGYTF

v_call: TRBV5-1
j_call: TRBJ1-2
cdr3_aa: CASSPSGTGEGGYTF

v_call: TRBV4-1
j_call: TRBJ2-5
cdr3_aa: CASSQSGTSGRRETQYF

v_call: TRBV13
j_call: TRBJ1-2
cdr3_aa: CASRRTGQSNYGYTF

v_call: TRBV6-5
j_call: TRBJ2-6
cdr3_aa: CASSSVSSGANVLTF

v_call: TRBV20-1
j_call: TRBJ2-7
cdr3_aa: CGPGQGNEQYF

v_call: TRBV16
j_call: TRBJ1-1
cdr3_aa: CASSQSGREAFF

v_call: TRBV11-2
j_call: TRBJ2-7
cdr3_aa: CASSLEAVAYYEQYF

v_call: TRBV12-3/TRBV12-4
j_call: TRBJ2-7
cdr3_aa: CASAGLSYEQYF

v_call: TRBV7-9
j_call: TRBJ2-5
cdr3_aa: CASRPPGSSGWKETQYF

v_call: TRBV10-3
j_call: TRBJ1-2
cdr3_aa: CAIRGGDSNYGYTF

v_call: TRBV5-1
j_call: TRBJ2-6
cdr3_aa: CASSRGSGANVLTF

v_call: TRBV11-2
j_call: TRBJ2-5
cdr3_aa: CASSLDGTRGETQYF

v_call: TRBV28
j_call: TRBJ2-1
cdr3_aa: CASSLMRGRHEQFF

v_call: TRBV20-1
j_call: TRBJ2-1
cdr3_aa: CSASRRWTSGTNEQFF

v_call: TRBV23-1
j_call: TRBJ2-2
cdr3_aa: CASVSVFWGRHTGELFF

v_call: TRBV7-3
j_call: TRBJ1-1
cdr3_aa: CASSLEYSGTEAFF

v_call: TRBV19
j_call: TRBJ1-5
cdr3_aa: CASSHPPTDQPQHF

v_call: TRBV28
j_call: TRBJ1-5
cdr3_aa: CASSPRQGRQPQHF

v_call: TRBV2
j_call: TRBJ1-2
cdr3_aa: CASSLQQGGGYTF

v_call: TRBV7-9
j_call: TRBJ1-4
cdr3_aa: CASSLGVDEKLFF

v_call: TRBV5-1
j_call: TRBJ1-1
cdr3_aa: CASSLLGAVTEAFF

v_call: TRBV4-1
j_call: TRBJ1-1
cdr3_aa: CASSKAPESAEAFF

v_call: TRBV7-9
j_call: TRBJ1-2
cdr3_aa: CASSHADGNYGYTF

v_call: TRBV18
j_call: TRBJ1-2
cdr3_aa: CASSPFEGGNYGYTF

v_call: TRBV10-3
j_call: TRBJ2-1
cdr3_aa: CAISAGTSGYNEQFF